Below are 13 T cell receptor beta chains sequenced from a single sample in a study of somatic mutations in cytotoxic T cells in rheumatoid arthritis (dated by TCRdb to 2016 to 2017). Library preparation was by the immunoSEQ multiplex PCR assay. TCRdb obtained this table from immuneACCESS and retained in-frame rearrangements with V and J assigned. These tables miss some clones; where compared with another copy, unresolved V genes account for less than half of the shortfall, and the remainder is unexplained. The sample records about 10,000 clones, more than 65% of which are singletons. The ten biggest clones cover 38% of the sample. The material sequenced was CD8+ T cells sorted from blood. The receptors derive from a man in his sixties in good health.

The chain has TRBV6-1 and TRBJ2-1; 10 nucleotides agree with TRBD1. The CDR3 covers 16 residues. V lost 1 base to trimming and J lost 9 bases; unmatched junction nucleotides: 9. Germline values: CDR1 MNHNS, CDR2 SASEGT. CDR3 DNA sequence: TGTGCCAGCAGTGAAGAGTTGACAGGGGGCCTCGGTGAGCAGTTCTTC. As protein: CASSEELTGGLGEQFF.

The J gene is TRBJ2-3, the V gene TRBV29-1; 10 bases align to TRBD2. Looked up from germline, CDR1 is SQVTM and CDR2 is ANQGSEA. This CDR3 is built from 16 residues. V lost 7 bases and J lost 2; bases outside the gene matches: 12. In nucleotides, the CDR3 is TGCAGCGCGGCAGGGACTAGCGACCGCCCCACAGATACGCAGTATTTT. It yields the protein CSAAGTSDRPTDTQYF.

The chain links TRBV6-5 to TRBJ1-1; 7 bases map to TRBD1. The junction had 4 bases not matched to a gene; V was cut back by 6 bases and J by 3 bases. This CDR3 has 13 amino acids. Germline values: CDR1 MNHEY, CDR2 SVGAGI. The chain's CDR3 is CASSDREDTEAFF. The CDR3 DNA sequence: TGTGCCAGCAGCGACAGGGAGGACACTGAAGCTTTCTTT.

The chain combines TRBV4-1 with TRBJ2-1; 8 bases match TRBD1. The CDR3 has 15 amino acids. After removal of 3 bases from V and 7 bases from J, the junction contained 8 bases not matched to a gene. Germline assignment: CDR1 MGHRA and CDR2 YSYEKL. The CDR3 is CASSQPGGPKNEQFF. CDR3 in DNA: TGCGCCAGCAGCCAGCCAGGGGGCCCTAAAAATGAGCAGTTCTTC.

The genes are TRBV9 and TRBJ2-7; 8 nucleotides agree with TRBD2. V lost 3 bases, J lost 4 bases, and 9 bases stayed unmatched. From germline, CDR1 is SGDLS and CDR2 YYNGEE. This CDR3 has 15 residues. For the CDR3, the DNA is TGTGCCAGCAGCGAAAAAGCGGGGGCGCCGTACGAGCAGTACTTC. This codes for CASSEKAGAPYEQYF.

The chain recombines TRBV29-1 with TRBJ2-1; D is undetermined. CDR3 length: 19 residues. Per the germline V gene, CDR1 is SQVTM and CDR2 is ANQGSEA. V was cut by 1 base and J by 5 bases, with 27 bases left in between. The CDR3 protein is CSVEGLEVDLAVDDNEQFF. The CDR3 coding sequence is TGCAGCGTTGAAGGGTTAGAGGTGGATCTGGCGGTGGATGACAATGAGCAGTTCTTC.

The rearrangement uses TRBV5-1 and TRBJ1-1, with D possibly being TRBD1 (5 bases). Per germline, CDR1 SGHRS and CDR2 YFSETQ. The ends were cut back, 2 bases at V and 1 base at J, with 6 bases in the middle. The CDR3 contains 13 residues. CDR3 residues: CASSFGQNTEAFF. As DNA, the CDR3 is TGCGCCAGCAGCTTCGGACAGAACACTGAAGCTTTCTTT. Together with reference TRBV5-1 and TRBJ1-1, the CDR3 gives the full variable domain: KAGVTQTPRYLIKTRGQQVTLSCSPISGHRSVSWYQQTPGQGLQFLFEYFSETQRNKGNFPGRFSGRQFSNSRSEMNVSTLELGDSALYLCASSFGQNTEAFFGQGTRLTVV.

The chain has TRBV4-3 and TRBJ2-1; TRBD2 aligns across 8 bases. The J segment lost 7 bases and the V segment lost 5 bases, leaving 13 bases of the junction unmatched. The CDR3 is made up of 16 amino acids. In germline, CDR1 is LGHNA, CDR2 YSLEER. This chain's CDR3 is CASSKGDGRAANEQFF. The DNA for the CDR3 is TGCGCCAGCAGCAAAGGGGACGGGAGGGCCGCGAATGAGCAGTTCTTC.

The table lists this clone with a few counts. The V call is TRBV6-6, the J call TRBJ2-3; D remains unclear. The CDR3 totals 12 residues. V was trimmed by 2 bases and J by 9 bases, leaving 9 bases between them. Germline V CDR1 and CDR2: MNHNY, SVGAGI (reference sequence). CDR3 coding DNA: TGTGCCAGCAGTTACGATGGTTTGACGCAGTATTTT. Residues: CASSYDGLTQYF.

The rearrangement uses TRBV7-9 and TRBJ2-3; 14 bases are a match to TRBD2. From germline, CDR1 is SEHNR and CDR2 FQNEAQ (reference sequence). The V gene end was trimmed by 5 bases and the J gene end by 4 bases; junction bases not matched to a gene: 5. CDR3 size: 16 residues. CDR3: CASSPGLAGVADTQYF. Written as DNA, the CDR3 is TGTGCCAGCAGCCCGGGACTAGCGGGAGTAGCAGATACGCAGTATTTT. The whole variable domain, filled in from reference TRBV7-9 and TRBJ2-3, reads DTGVSQNPRHKITKRGQNVTFRCDPISEHNRLYWYRQTLGQGPEFLTYFQNEAQLEKSRLLSDRFSAERPKGSFSTLEIQRTEQGDSAMYLCASSPGLAGVADTQYFGPGTRLTVL.

The DNA of the CDR3 is TGTGCCAGCAGTGCCGCCGCGGGGGGTTCCACAGATACGCAGTATTTT. Protein product: CASSAAAGGSTDTQYF. The rearrangement joins TRBV6-4 to TRBJ2-3; 8 positions agree with TRBD2. CDR1 MRHNA and CDR2 SNTAGT come from the germline V gene. This CDR3 region has 16 residues. Trimming took 4 bases from V and 2 from J; bases not matched to a gene: 8.

The V and J genes are TRBV6-5 and TRBJ2-3; 8 bases agree with TRBD1. The CDR3 runs 15 residues. Germline-derived CDR1 and CDR2 are MNHEY and SVGAGI. Unmatched junction bases numbered 5, after V lost 2 bases and J lost 4 bases. The CDR3 DNA reads TGTGCCAGCAGTTACGCGGACAGGGCGGCAGATACGCAGTATTTT. This translates into CASSYADRAADTQYF.

The CDR3 nucleotides are TGTGCCATCAGTTCCGGGACTGCCGGCGGTGAGCAGTACTTC. It encodes CAISSGTAGGEQYF. The gene calls are TRBV10-3 and TRBJ2-7, with a tentative D call TRBD2 (6 bases). The CDR3 loop spans 14 amino acids. Germline V gives CDR1 ENHRY, CDR2 SYGVKD. The V gene lost 5 bases and the J gene lost 7 bases, with 18 bases spanning the gap.